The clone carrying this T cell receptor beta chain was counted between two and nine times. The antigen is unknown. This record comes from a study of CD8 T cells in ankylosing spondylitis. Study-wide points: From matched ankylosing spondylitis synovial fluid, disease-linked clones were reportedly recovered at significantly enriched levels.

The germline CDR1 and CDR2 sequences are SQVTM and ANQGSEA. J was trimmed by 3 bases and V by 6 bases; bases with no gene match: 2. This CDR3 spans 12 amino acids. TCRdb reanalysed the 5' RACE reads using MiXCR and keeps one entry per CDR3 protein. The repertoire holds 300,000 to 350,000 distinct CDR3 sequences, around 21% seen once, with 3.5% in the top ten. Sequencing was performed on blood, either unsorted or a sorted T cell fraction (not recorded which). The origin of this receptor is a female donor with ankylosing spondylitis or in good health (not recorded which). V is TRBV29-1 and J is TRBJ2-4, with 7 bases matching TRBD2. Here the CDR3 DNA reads TGCAGCGTCGGGGAGGGCAAAAACATTCAGTACTTC. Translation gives CSVGEGKNIQYF.